This T cell receptor beta chain was recovered during a study of T cell changes during pregnancy in multiple sclerosis. CDR1 SGHVS and CDR2 FQNEAQ come from the germline V gene. The CDR3 covers 15 residues. V was pared by 3 bases and J by 0 bases, with 9 bases between. Measured with immunoSEQ multiplex PCR; TCRdb has only the in-frame clones, and not every one. The table lists some 68,000 clones, about nine tenths of them singletons, with 1.4% in the top ten. The V and J genes are TRBV7-8 and TRBJ1-5; perhaps TRBD1 as D (5 bases). Specimen: peripheral blood, collected in the second trimester of pregnancy. The TCR was taken from a female donor with multiple sclerosis, enrolled in a pregnancy study. The CDR3: CASSLLGDSNQPQHF. The CDR3 DNA sequence: TGTGCCAGCAGCTTGTTAGGGGATAGCAATCAGCCCCAGCATTTT.